This T cell receptor (beta chain) is drawn from a study of CD4+ T cells in melanoma. Findings and caveats of the study: CD8+ T cell, macrophage and B cell function reportedly correlated with neoantigen-specific CD4+ T cells. Diverse differentiation states were reported for melanoma neoantigen-specific CD4+ T cells.

Method: immunoSEQ multiplex PCR; TCRdb's copy keeps in-frame clones and lacks some. The sample has around 55,000 clones; roughly two thirds are singletons. The V segment lost 5 bases and the J segment 7 bases; nucleotides outside the gene matches: 4. The CDR3 has 14 amino acids. CDR1 and CDR2 (germline): SGHVS, FNYEAQ. This clone was observed a few times. Its antigen is not known. This TCR derives from a human donor with melanoma. This chain links TRBV7-6 with TRBJ2-1; 11 bases fit TRBD1. Sequenced: tumor tissue. Here the CDR3 reads CASSAGTGGNEQFF. In DNA, the CDR3 is TGTGCCAGCAGCGCTGGGACAGGGGGAAATGAGCAGTTCTTC.